Reported below is one T cell receptor beta chain. V lost 4 bases and J 2 bases, leaving 9 bases between the germline ends. The CDR3 extends over 13 amino acids. The germline V gene encodes CDR1 MNHEY and CDR2 SMNVEV (reference sequence). The sample comes from a study of blood T cell repertoires in COVID-19. As for the study in general: Sample material is recorded as cDNA or gDNA derived from T cells, B-cell-depleted T cells, or PBMCs.

TCRdb's copy holds only in-frame clones and misses some; the assay was immunoSEQ multiplex PCR. The data contain roughly 250,000 clones, around 81% of them singletons. The receptor's source is a woman in her sixties with active or convalescent COVID-19. The sample was peripheral blood. The rearrangement uses TRBV27 and TRBJ2-7; D uncertain. CDR3 nucleotide sequence: TGTGCCAGCAGTTATCGGAGCACCTACGAGCAGTACTTC. It translates to CASSYRSTYEQYF.